This is a list of T cell receptor beta chains from one sample in a study of blood T cell repertoires in COVID-19. Sequencing used immunoSEQ multiplex PCR; TCRdb keeps in-frame clones, though not all of them. This table has 200,000 to 300,000 clones, 83% appearing once. Input material: peripheral blood. These receptors were taken from a human donor in a cohort sampled during active COVID-19. CDR3s include the opening cysteine and the closing phenylalanine or tryptophan. The order of the fields is V gene, J gene, CDR3 protein.

TRBV6-1,TRBJ2-7,CASSEITSGTYEQYF
TRBV7-2,TRBJ1-2,CASSLAGRQGGYTF
TRBV30,TRBJ1-2,CAWKRTGTSRYTF
TRBV5-4,TRBJ2-1,CASSPGQDSYNEQFF
TRBV10-3,TRBJ2-3,CAISEIRLGTDTQYF
TRBV28,TRBJ1-5,CASSQGVQPQHF
TRBV4-2,TRBJ2-1,CASSQDRVSYNEQFF
TRBV19,TRBJ2-3,CASQTGGTDTQYF
TRBV6-1,TRBJ1-4,CASSEGPQGGKLFF
TRBV28,TRBJ2-1,CASTGGDSGYYNEQFF
TRBV19,TRBJ1-1,CASSIRSTEAFF
TRBV28,TRBJ1-5,CASSGREGFWSNQPQHF
TRBV5-1,TRBJ2-1,CASSLAPLAADYNEQFF
TRBV28,TRBJ1-1,CASGPTGFTEAFF
TRBV11-2,TRBJ2-1,CASSLLTPSYNEQFF
TRBV6-5,TRBJ2-3,CASLGQSITDTQYF
TRBV7-6,TRBJ2-6,CASSYDSSGANVLTF
TRBV7-9,TRBJ2-5,CASSPGTSAQETQYF
TRBV19,TRBJ1-5,CASSSHDRGGNQPQHF
TRBV5-1,TRBJ2-1,CASSFKLAGVDNEQFF
TRBV10-3,TRBJ2-3,CAISGQGSGDTQYF
TRBV19,TRBJ1-4,CASRSDRGREKLFF
TRBV6-1,TRBJ1-1,CASSEGQGYRTEAFF
TRBV5-8,TRBJ2-7,CASSLGLARPYEQYF
TRBV24-1,TRBJ2-2,CATSDLPRTGELFF
TRBV24-1,TRBJ1-2,CATRGGQGGYTF
TRBV10-1,TRBJ2-3,CASSQTGHGEADTQYF
TRBV5-1,TRBJ2-3,CASSLGGGATDTQYF
TRBV9,TRBJ2-1,CASSTRTGLNEQFF
TRBV7-9,TRBJ2-1,CASSSGDVDEQFF
TRBV4-1,TRBJ2-5,CASSQDPMGTGGETQYF
TRBV27,TRBJ2-2,CASSFRPPASTAYTGELFF
TRBV2,TRBJ2-3,CASRRDRGRGDTQYF
TRBV4-1,TRBJ1-3,CASSQDLSGNTIYF
TRBV6-5,TRBJ2-7,CASWRRQGAGNEQYF
TRBV6-5,TRBJ1-2,CASVRGPDYGYTF
TRBV18,TRBJ2-5,CASSPFIAGGSQETQYF
TRBV4-1,TRBJ2-7,CASSQAGVDRGRYEQYF
TRBV19,TRBJ2-5,CASSIGPGRRRYQETQYF
TRBV18,TRBJ1-1,CASSPPSGGNTEAFF
TRBV11-3,TRBJ2-2,CASSVTSGRGTGELFF
TRBV29-1,TRBJ2-3,CSVVGTSGSDTQYF
TRBV6-6,TRBJ1-6,CASSYAGTDSPLHF
TRBV5-1,TRBJ1-1,CASRRGQGAFDTEAFF
TRBV7-3,TRBJ2-7,CASSPGLNYEQYF
TRBV9,TRBJ2-1,CASSESEQRGLSYNEQFF
TRBV5-5,TRBJ2-5,CASSLADQETQYF
TRBV29-1,TRBJ2-6,CSVGSQGAPGANVLTF
TRBV9,TRBJ2-3,CASSENEDTQYF
TRBV7-2,TRBJ2-7,CASSLDRNEQYF
TRBV14,TRBJ2-7,CASSQSLGGFNYEQYF
TRBV6-1,TRBJ2-7,CASSEGTSYEQYF
TRBV7-2,TRBJ1-4,CASRQGQGSGEKLFF
TRBV15,TRBJ2-5,CATSRGTGQGETQYF
TRBV29-1,TRBJ2-2,CSVGGGTGELFF